This TCR beta chain was identified during a study of Ad26.COV2.S vaccination and SARS-CoV-2 variants listed by TCRdb under 2021. For context, the study as a whole: Sequencing of the TCRbeta repertoire served to evaluate the specificity and breadth of SARS-CoV-2-reactive T cell receptors following Ad26.COV2.S vaccination. A total of 32 samples were included in the TCR-sequenced set, comprising around 20 Ad26.COV2.S vaccine recipients, 5 placebo recipients and 8 SARS-CoV-2 convalescent individuals.

The study at large found these results: After vaccination, substantial breadth of spike-specific CD8+ and CD4+ T cell responses was reported. The authors noted that total T cell responses may have been underestimated by the TCR breadth and depth analyses. Vaccine and placebo recipients had comparable non-spike TCR breadth, which fits with the vaccine containing only spike. Higher spike-specific TCR breadth was observed in Ad26.COV2.S recipients than in placebo recipients (P = 0.0014).

The time point label, read with the paper, signifies: individuals recovered from natural SARS-CoV-2 infection. The immunoSEQ Assay was the method used to sequence TCRbeta CDR3 regions. After extraction, genomic DNA underwent amplification by bias-controlled multiplex PCR, followed by high-throughput sequencing. As for the original processing: Collapsing and filtering of sequences were performed to quantify the absolute abundance of each unique TCRbeta CDR3 region. T cell fraction was estimated by normalizing TCRbeta template counts to usable DNA, which was measured by amplifying reference genes present in all nucleated cells. Repertoire TCRs were annotated as SARS-CoV-2-specific by exact matching of V gene, CDR3 amino acid sequence and J gene to a known reactive TCR set. The reference SARS-CoV-2 TCR set came from MIRA and was filtered for enrichment in COVID-19-positive ImmuneCODE repertoires, removing public or cross-reactive TCRs. Based on the MIRA antigens, annotated TCRs were further analysed at the level of specific ORF or position within ORF. Breadth was defined as annotated unique rearrangements over total unique productive rearrangements; depth was the summed frequency of those rearrangements. TCR breadth was compared between groups using two-sided Wilcoxon rank-sum tests. Entries here come from immuneACCESS through TCRdb and include only in-frame sequences with V and J called. Some clones fail to appear in such tables; in the studies checked, an unresolved V gene covers under half of the shortfall, and the cause of the remainder is unknown. That table is the source of V, J and clone size, and D and trimming were worked out from the DNA. This sample gives around 370,000 clones in total; 92% of them show up just once. About 3.8% of the sample belongs to the ten largest clones.

Note on this clone: Its antigen is not yet known. Base qualities are not recorded, but no much larger clone differs from it by a single base.

CDR1 is given as SGHTA and CDR2 as FQGNSA, both from the germline V gene. The CDR3 has 14 amino acids, counting the end cysteine and phenylalanine. Here the CDR3 DNA is all that survives: 42 bases in frame from base 1. The germline V and J ends show losses of 5 bases and 10 bases respectively, and no gene match explains 8 bases of the junction. The chain employs TRBV7-2 and TRBJ1-6, and TRBD1 matches 7 of the central bases. The origin of this receptor is a human donor who had recovered from COVID-19. Sequencing was performed on peripheral blood, taken after recovery from COVID-19. CDR3 reads: CASSQGGGYSPLHF. The bases read TGTGCCAGCAGCCAGGGGGGTGGGTACTCACCCCTCCACTTT.